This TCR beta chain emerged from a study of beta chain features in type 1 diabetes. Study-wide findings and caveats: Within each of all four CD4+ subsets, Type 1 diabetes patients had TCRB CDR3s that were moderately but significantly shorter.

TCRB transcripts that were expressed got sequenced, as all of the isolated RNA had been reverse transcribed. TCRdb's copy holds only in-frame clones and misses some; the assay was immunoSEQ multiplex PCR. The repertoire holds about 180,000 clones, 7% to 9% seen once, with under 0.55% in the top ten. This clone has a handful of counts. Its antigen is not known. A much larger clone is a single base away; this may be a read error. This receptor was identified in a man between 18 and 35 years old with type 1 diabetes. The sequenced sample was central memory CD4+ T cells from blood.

The CDR3 nucleotides read TGTGCCAGCCGGGGGGGAGAGACCCAGTACTTC. This sequence encodes CASRGGETQYF. This chain links TRBV11-2 with TRBJ2-5; 8 positions agree with TRBD2. The length of the CDR3 is 11 residues. Germline loops: CDR1 SGHAT, CDR2 FQNNGV. With V trimmed by 8 bases and J by 4 bases, 0 bases remained unmatched.